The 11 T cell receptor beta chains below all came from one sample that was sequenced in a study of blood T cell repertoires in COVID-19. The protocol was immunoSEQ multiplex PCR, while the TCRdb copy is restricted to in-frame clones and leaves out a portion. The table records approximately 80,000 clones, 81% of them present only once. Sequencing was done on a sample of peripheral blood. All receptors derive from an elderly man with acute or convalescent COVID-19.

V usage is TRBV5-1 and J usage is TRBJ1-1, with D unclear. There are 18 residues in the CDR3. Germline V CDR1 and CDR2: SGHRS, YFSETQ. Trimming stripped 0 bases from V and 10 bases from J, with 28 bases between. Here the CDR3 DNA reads TGCGCCAGCAGCTTGGCCGCCGGCCTGATCCCGGGAGCTTCGCGAGCTTTCTTT. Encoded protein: CASSLAAGLIPGASRAFF.

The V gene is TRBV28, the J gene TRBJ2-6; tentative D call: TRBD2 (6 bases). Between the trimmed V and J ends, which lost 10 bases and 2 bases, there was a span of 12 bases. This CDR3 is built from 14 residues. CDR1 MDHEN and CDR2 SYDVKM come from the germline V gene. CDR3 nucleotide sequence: TGTGCCACCCGTGGGGGGACTGGGGCCAACGTCCTGACTTTC. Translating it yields CATRGGTGANVLTF.

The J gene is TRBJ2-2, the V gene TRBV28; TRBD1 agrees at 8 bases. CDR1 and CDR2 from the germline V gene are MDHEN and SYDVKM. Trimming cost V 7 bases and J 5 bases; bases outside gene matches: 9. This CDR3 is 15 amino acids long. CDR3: CASTTGAPRTGELFF. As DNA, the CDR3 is TGTGCCAGCACGACAGGGGCCCCGAGGACCGGGGAGCTGTTTTTT.

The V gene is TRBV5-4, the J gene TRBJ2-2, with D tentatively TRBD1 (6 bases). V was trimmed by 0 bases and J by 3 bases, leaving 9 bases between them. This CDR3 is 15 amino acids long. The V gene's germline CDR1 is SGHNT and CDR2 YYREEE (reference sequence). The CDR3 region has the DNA TGTGCCAGCAGCTTGGCCGCAGGGGACACCGGGGAGCTGTTTTTT. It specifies CASSLAAGDTGELFF.

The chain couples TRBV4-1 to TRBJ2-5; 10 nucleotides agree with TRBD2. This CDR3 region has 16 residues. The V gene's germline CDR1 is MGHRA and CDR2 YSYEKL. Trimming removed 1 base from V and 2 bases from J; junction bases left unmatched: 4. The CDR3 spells CASSQGGLALQETQYF. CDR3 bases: TGCGCCAGCAGCCAAGGGGGACTAGCGCTACAAGAGACCCAGTACTTC.

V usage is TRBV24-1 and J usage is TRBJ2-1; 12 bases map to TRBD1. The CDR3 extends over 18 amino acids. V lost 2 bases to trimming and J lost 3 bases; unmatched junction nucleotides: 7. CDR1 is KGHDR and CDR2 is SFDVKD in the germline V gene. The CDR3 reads CATSDSPGTGGGYNEQFF. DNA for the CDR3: TGTGCCACCAGTGATTCGCCCGGGACAGGGGGCGGCTACAATGAGCAGTTCTTC.

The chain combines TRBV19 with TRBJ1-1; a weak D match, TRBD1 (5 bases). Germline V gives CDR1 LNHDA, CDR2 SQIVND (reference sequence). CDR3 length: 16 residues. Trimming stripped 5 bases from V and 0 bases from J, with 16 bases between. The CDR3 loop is CASSGTRVNMNTEAFF. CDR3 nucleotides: TGTGCCAGTAGTGGAACCAGGGTGAACATGAACACTGAAGCTTTCTTT.

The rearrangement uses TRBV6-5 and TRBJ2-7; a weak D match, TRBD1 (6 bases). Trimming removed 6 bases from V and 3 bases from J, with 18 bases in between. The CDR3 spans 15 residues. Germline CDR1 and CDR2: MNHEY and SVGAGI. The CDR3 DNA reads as TGTGCCAGCAGGAGGAACCGGGACACGGGCTACGAGCAGTACTTC. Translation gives CASRRNRDTGYEQYF.

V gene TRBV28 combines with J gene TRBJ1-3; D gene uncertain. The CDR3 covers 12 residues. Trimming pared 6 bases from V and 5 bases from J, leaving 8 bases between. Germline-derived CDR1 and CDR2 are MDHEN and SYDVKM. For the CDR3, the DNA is TGTGCCAGCAGAGCGGCCCGAAACACCATATATTTT. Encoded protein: CASRAARNTIYF. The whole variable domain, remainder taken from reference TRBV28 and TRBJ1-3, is DVKVTQSSRYLVKRTGEKVFLECVQDMDHENMFWYRQDPGLGLRLIYFSYDVKMKEKGDIPEGYSVSREKKERFSLILESASTNQTSMYLCASRAARNTIYFGEGSWLTVV.

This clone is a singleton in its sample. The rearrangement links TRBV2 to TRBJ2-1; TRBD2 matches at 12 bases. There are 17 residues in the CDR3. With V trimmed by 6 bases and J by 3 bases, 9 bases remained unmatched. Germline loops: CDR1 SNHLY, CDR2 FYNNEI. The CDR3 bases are TGTGCCAGCAGCACTAGACTAGCGGGAGTAGACTACAATGAGCAGTTCTTC. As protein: CASSTRLAGVDYNEQFF.

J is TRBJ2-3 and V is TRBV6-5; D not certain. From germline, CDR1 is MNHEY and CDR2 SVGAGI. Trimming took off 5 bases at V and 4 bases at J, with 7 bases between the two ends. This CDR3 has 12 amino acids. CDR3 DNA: TGTGCCAGCAGTCGAAGCTCAGATACGCAGTATTTT. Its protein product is CASSRSSDTQYF.